This T cell receptor beta chain was sequenced for a study of regulatory T cells in long-lasting Graves disease. Findings of the study overall: Having only a small sample size may have limited accuracy.

The authors built TCR beta libraries using iRepertoire HTBI primers and Arm-PCR of CDR3 regions. Per the authors' pipeline: The samples yielded 55 to 75 TRBV and 14 to 15 TRBJ segments. TCRdb fed the multiplex PCR reads into MiXCR, producing one record per CDR3 protein. TCRdb's processing, not the authors', yielded these V and J calls. The table has a few hundred thousand distinct CDR3 sequences, around 23% seen once. With 3 bases clipped from V and 2 bases from J, the junction kept 10 bases outside the gene matches. The CDR3 totals 16 residues. The germline CDR1 and CDR2 sequences are MDHEN and SYDVKM. This clonotype occurred many times. Its antigen is not identified. This sample's time point: persistent/refractory GD, antithyroid drugs over 5 years with positive TRAb. Generation of the TCR library employed RNA extracted from PBMCs. American Thyroid Association guidelines were used to diagnose Graves' disease.

This clonotype originated in a female donor with Graves disease. V is TRBV28 and J is TRBJ2-7; TRBD2 matches 7 bases. Sequencing used peripheral blood mononuclear cells (PBMCs), obtained when the disease was refractory, from a patient treated with antithyroid drugs. The CDR3 nucleotides are TGTGCCAGCAGTTTGGGAGGGACTGCCACGACCTACGAGCAGTACTTC. Translated, it gives CASSLGGTATTYEQYF.